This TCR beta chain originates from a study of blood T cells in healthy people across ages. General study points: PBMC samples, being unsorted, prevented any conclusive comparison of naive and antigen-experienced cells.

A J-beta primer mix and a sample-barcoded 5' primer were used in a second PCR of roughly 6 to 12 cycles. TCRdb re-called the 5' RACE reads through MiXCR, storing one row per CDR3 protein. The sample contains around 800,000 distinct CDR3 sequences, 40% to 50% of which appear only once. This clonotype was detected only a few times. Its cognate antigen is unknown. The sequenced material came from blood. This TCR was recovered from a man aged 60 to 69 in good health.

In DNA form, the CDR3 reads TGCAGTGCTACCGTGATGCTGGATACGCAGTATTTT. Its protein is CSATVMLDTQYF. The chain uses TRBV20-1 and TRBJ2-3; D ambiguous. This CDR3 is 12 amino acids long. Looked up from germline, CDR1 is DFQATT and CDR2 is SNEGSKA (reference sequence). The germline V and J ends were trimmed by 4 bases and 6 bases, with 11 bases remaining between them.